These T cell receptor beta chains were read from a single sample in a study of shared clonotypes between healthy human individuals. Method: immunoSEQ multiplex PCR; TCRdb's copy keeps in-frame clones and lacks some. The data hold hundreds of thousands of clones, with less than 80% observed a single time. The specimen sequenced was memory CD4+ T cells sorted from blood. The receptors were gathered from a woman aged 25 to 39 in good health. Each CDR3 is given with its conserved first and last residue. A D gene is named only where the DNA matches it firmly. Clone size appears in some rows only: once, few, many, or a class for an expanded clone.

V: TRBV2
D: NA
J: TRBJ2-5
size: NA
DNA: TGTGCCAGCAGCGGCCCGGGAGAGACCCAGTACTTC
CDR3: CASSGPGETQYF

V: TRBV6-4
D: TRBD2
J: TRBJ2-2
size: few
DNA: TGTGCCAGCAGTGACTCGAATTGGGGGCTAGCGGGAGCCGGGGAGCTGTTTTTT
CDR3: CASSDSNWGLAGAGELFF

V: TRBV5-4
D: NA
J: TRBJ2-2
size: NA
DNA: TGTGCCAGCAGCCAAACAGGGGAGGGGCTGTTTTTT
CDR3: CASSQTGEGLFF

V: TRBV7-3
D: NA
J: TRBJ2-1
size: NA
DNA: TGTGCCAGCAGCCCGAGCCTGACAGGTAATGAGCAGTTCTTC
CDR3: CASSPSLTGNEQFF

V: TRBV5-1
D: NA
J: TRBJ1-1
size: few
DNA: TGCGCCAGCAGCTCCGCCGGCGGGAACACTGAAGCTTTCTTT
CDR3: CASSSAGGNTEAFF

V: TRBV7-9
D: TRBD1
J: TRBJ1-5
size: NA
DNA: TGTGCCAGCAGCCAACAGGGGGCTGGCAATCAGCCCCAGCATTTT
CDR3: CASSQQGAGNQPQHF

V: TRBV5-1
D: NA
J: TRBJ1-1
size: NA
DNA: TGCGCCAGCAGCCAGGCGGGGTACACTGAAGCTTTCTTT
CDR3: CASSQAGYTEAFF

V: TRBV30
D: NA
J: TRBJ2-3
size: NA
DNA: TGTGCCTGGAGTGTAAAGGGGGCAGATACGCAGTATTTT
CDR3: CAWSVKGADTQYF

V: TRBV6-6
D: NA
J: TRBJ2-7
size: NA
DNA: TGTGCCAGCGAAGCGGTTGGTTCCTACGAGCAGTACTTC
CDR3: CASEAVGSYEQYF

V: TRBV4-1
D: TRBD1
J: TRBJ2-5
size: NA
DNA: TGCGCCAGCAGCCAAGAACAGGGGAGAGAGACCCAGTACTTC
CDR3: CASSQEQGRETQYF

V: TRBV6-1
D: NA
J: TRBJ1-1
size: few
DNA: TGTGCCAGCAATAACAGCACTGAAGCTTTCTTT
CDR3: CASNNSTEAFF

V: TRBV6-6
D: TRBD1
J: TRBJ1-1
size: few
DNA: TGTGCCAGCAGTCCCCCGGGACAGGGGGGGAGAGCTTTCTTT
CDR3: CASSPPGQGGRAFF

V: TRBV28
D: NA
J: TRBJ2-3
size: many
DNA: TGTGCCAGCAGTTTGCTTACAGATACGCAGTATTTT
CDR3: CASSLLTDTQYF

V: TRBV18
D: NA
J: TRBJ2-3
size: few
DNA: TGTGCCAGCTCACCACCAACTAGCCTCGGGACAGATACGCAGTATTTT
CDR3: CASSPPTSLGTDTQYF

V: TRBV28
D: TRBD1
J: TRBJ2-7
size: once
DNA: TGTGCCAGCAGACCTCCTCCGGGACAGGGCACATCCTACGAGCAGTACTTC
CDR3: CASRPPPGQGTSYEQYF

V: TRBV19
D: NA
J: TRBJ2-4
size: NA
DNA: TGTGCCAGTAGGCCCCCCCAGATGATAGCCAAAAACATTCAGTACTTC
CDR3: CASRPPQMIAKNIQYF

V: TRBV7-9
D: NA
J: TRBJ1-2
size: NA
DNA: TGTGCCAGCAGCTTAGCGGCAGGGCTCAACTATGGCTACACCTTC
CDR3: CASSLAAGLNYGYTF

V: TRBV20-1
D: NA
J: TRBJ2-4
size: NA
DNA: TGCAGTGCAGGGGCTAAAAACATTCAGTACTTC
CDR3: CSAGAKNIQYF

V: TRBV30
D: TRBD1
J: TRBJ2-7
size: NA
DNA: TGTGCCTGGAGTGTACTTTCGTATATAGGGGACAGCGGAACCGAGCAGTACTTC
CDR3: CAWSVLSYIGDSGTEQYF

V: TRBV29-1
D: NA
J: TRBJ1-1
size: NA
DNA: TGCAGCGCGACGCGGGGCGAGACTGAAGCTTTCTTT
CDR3: CSATRGETEAFF

V: TRBV5-1
D: NA
J: TRBJ2-2
size: NA
DNA: TGCGCCAGCAGCTTGGGACTTAGGCCTGTGAACACCGGGGAGCTGTTTTTT
CDR3: CASSLGLRPVNTGELFF

V: TRBV7-6
D: NA
J: TRBJ2-7
size: few
DNA: TGTGCCAGCAGCAAATCAACCCATCGAGAGCAGTACTTC
CDR3: CASSKSTHREQYF

V: TRBV6-1
D: NA
J: TRBJ2-7
size: NA
DNA: TGTGCCAGCCACCAAGGAGGCCACTACGAGCAGTACTTC
CDR3: CASHQGGHYEQYF

V: TRBV21-1
D: NA
J: TRBJ2-7
size: NA
DNA: TGTGCCGGAGAGTGGGACTACGAGCAGTACTTC
CDR3: CAGEWDYEQYF

V: TRBV7-2
D: NA
J: TRBJ2-1
size: once
DNA: TGTGCCAGCAGCTTCATGCGAGAGCAGTTCTTC
CDR3: CASSFMREQFF

V: TRBV27
D: NA
J: TRBJ2-5
size: NA
DNA: TGTGCCAGCAGTTCCAGGAAGGACAAGAAAGAGACCCAGTACTTC
CDR3: CASSSRKDKKETQYF